The 32 T cell receptor beta chains presented below share a single source sample, sequenced in a study of shared clonotypes between healthy human individuals. The data were produced by immunoSEQ multiplex PCR, yet TCRdb's version contains in-frame clones alone and is incomplete. The sample yields over 2 million clones, approximately 90% seen once. The sample comprised naive CD4+ T cells from PBMCs. As for subset: CD45RA+ positively selected. The receptors derive from a young man in good health. Some clones in this sample may be carry-over from other donors' samples.

This chain links TRBV19 with TRBJ2-7; the D is unclear. Trimming shortened V by 6 bases and J by 1 base, and 22 bases separated the two germline ends. Germline CDR1 and CDR2: LNHDA and SQIVND (reference sequence). The CDR3 sequence is 17 residues long. CDR3 nucleotide sequence: TGTGCCAGTAGCCTCGCTGCCTGGAGCTTAGGATCCTACGAGCAGTACTTC. This sequence encodes CASSLAAWSLGSYEQYF.

The rearrangement uses TRBV5-8 and TRBJ2-2, with D unresolved. V was cut by 4 bases and J by 5 bases, with 12 bases left in between. Germline loops: CDR1 SGHTS, CDR2 YDEGEE. The CDR3 covers 14 residues. The CDR3 reads CASSRQSLTGELFF. The CDR3 coding sequence is TGTGCCAGCAGCCGACAATCTCTTACCGGGGAGCTGTTTTTT.

This clone was detected only once. The chain has TRBV18 and TRBJ2-1; D is undetermined. In germline, CDR1 is KGHSH, CDR2 LQKENI. V was clipped by 5 bases and J by 5 bases, with 13 bases between them. The CDR3 runs 14 residues. Written as DNA, the CDR3 is TGTGCCAGCTCATCCACCTTAAGGGACAATGAGCAGTTCTTC. Its protein is CASSSTLRDNEQFF.

This rearrangement joins TRBV5-1 to TRBJ1-2, with a weak D call TRBD1 (5 bases). CDR1 and CDR2 (germline): SGHRS, YFSETQ. Trimming removed 0 bases from V and 1 base from J, with 19 bases in between. The CDR3 has 18 amino acids. CDR3 in amino acids: CASSLAAGENLYNYGYTF. The CDR3 DNA sequence: TGCGCCAGCAGCTTGGCCGCGGGGGAAAACCTCTATAACTATGGCTACACCTTC.

There are many counts of this clone. The sample holds other DNA sequences that translate to the same CDR3. V is TRBV29-1 and J is TRBJ1-5; TRBD1 is a possible D gene (5 bases). The CDR3 is made up of 12 amino acids. With 4 bases removed from V and 1 base from J, the gap between germline ends came to 5 bases. The V gene's germline CDR1 is SQVTM and CDR2 ANQGSEA. The CDR3 here is CSVAGSNQPQHF. The CDR3 DNA follows: TGCAGCGTTGCAGGGAGCAATCAGCCCCAGCATTTT.

This clone has only one observation. The CDR3 region is CASSQEGWDRGYEQYF. As DNA, the CDR3 is TGCGCCAGCAGCCAAGAAGGGTGGGACAGGGGCTACGAGCAGTACTTC. This chain links TRBV4-3 with TRBJ2-7; 10 bases match TRBD1. Germline V gene lookup returns CDR1 LGHNA and CDR2 YSLEER. CDR3 size: 16 residues. Germline trimming cut 0 bases from V and 3 bases from J; bases unmatched to any gene: 5.

The CDR3 sequence is CASSQGAGDQPQHF. The CDR3 coding sequence is TGTGCCAGCAGTCAGGGGGCTGGGGATCAGCCCCAGCATTTT. The chain carries TRBV6-1 and TRBJ1-5; the match to TRBD1 covers 8 bases. The V gene end was trimmed by 5 bases and the J gene end by 5 bases; junction bases not matched to a gene: 5. CDR3 length: 14 amino acids. The germline CDR1 and CDR2 sequences are MNHNS and SASEGT.

This clone was recorded only once. V gene TRBV6-1 combines with J gene TRBJ2-5; TRBD1 or TRBD2 may be the D gene (5 bases each). The length of the CDR3 is 14 residues. Germline CDR1 reads MNHNS; CDR2 reads SASEGT. The ends were cut back, 8 bases at V and 5 bases at J, with 18 bases in the middle. The CDR3 loop reads CASARGAGVETQYF. In DNA form, the CDR3 reads TGTGCCAGCGCCCGAGGGGCAGGCGTCGAGACCCAGTACTTC.

V usage is TRBV14 and J usage is TRBJ2-7; no reliable D call. This CDR3 spans 15 amino acids. Trimming took off 0 bases at V and 0 bases at J, with 9 bases between the two ends. Germline CDR1 SGHDN, CDR2 FVKESK. CDR3 in DNA: TGTGCCAGCAGCCAAGAAGCCGTTAGCTCCTACGAGCAGTACTTC. Protein product: CASSQEAVSSYEQYF.

J is TRBJ2-5 and V is TRBV5-4; no reliable D call. V lost 3 bases and J lost 2, with 8 bases in between. Germline V lookup: CDR1 SGHNT, CDR2 YYREEE (reference sequence). This CDR3 contains 13 residues. The CDR3 loop is CASSSTPQETQYF. The CDR3 DNA reads TGTGCCAGCAGCTCTACTCCACAAGAGACCCAGTACTTC.

The rearrangement joins TRBV30 to TRBJ1-6; D uncertain. Germline V gene data show CDR1 as GTSNPN and CDR2 as SVGIG (reference sequence). The CDR3 has 17 residues. V was trimmed by 0 bases and J by 0 bases, leaving 12 bases between them. The CDR3: CAWSVPGEISYNSPLHF. The CDR3 DNA sequence: TGTGCCTGGAGTGTGCCTGGCGAGATCTCCTATAATTCACCCCTCCACTTT. Drawing the rest from reference TRBV30 and TRBJ1-6, the complete variable domain is SQTIHQWPATLVQPVGSPLSLECTVEGTSNPNLYWYRQAAGRGLQLLFYSVGIGQISSEVPQNLSASRPQDRQFILSSKKLLLSDSGFYLCAWSVPGEISYNSPLHFGNGTRLTVT.

This chain uses TRBV9 with TRBJ2-2; D is uncertain. V was pared by 0 bases and J by 5 bases, with 11 bases between. CDR3 length: 15 amino acids. Germline loops: CDR1 SGDLS, CDR2 YYNGEE. Written as DNA, the CDR3 is TGTGCCAGCAGCGTAGCGGCACTACTAACCGGGGAGCTGTTTTTT. It encodes CASSVAALLTGELFF. The entire variable domain, with the rest obtained from reference TRBV9 and TRBJ2-2, is as follows: DSGVTQTPKHLITATGQRVTLRCSPRSGDLSVYWYQQSLDQGLQFLIQYYNGEERAKGNILERFSAQQFPDLHSELNLSSLELGDSALYFCASSVAALLTGELFFGEGSRLTVL.

A remark on this clone: The junction does not match germline at one end; this may be a read error. The chain couples TRBV7-3 to TRBJ2-1, with 9 nucleotides matching TRBD2. The CDR3 consists of 13 residues. CDR1 and CDR2 (germline): SGHTA, FQGTGA. The CDR3, as DNA: TGTGTCAGCAGCCGGAGCGGGAGGAATGAGCAGTTCTTC. Translated, it gives CVSSRSGRNEQFF.

The chain joins TRBV7-9 to TRBJ2-2; the D gene could be TRBD1 or TRBD2 (6 bases each). There are 15 residues in the CDR3. Deletions cut 2 bases from V and 5 bases from J, with 12 bases between. Germline V lookup: CDR1 SEHNR, CDR2 FQNEAQ (reference sequence). As DNA, the CDR3 is TGTGCCAGCAGCTTATCGAGGAGGGGGACCGGGGAGCTGTTTTTT. Translated: CASSLSRRGTGELFF.

The chain is built from TRBV18 and TRBJ2-7; 8 positions agree with TRBD1. Germline V gene lookup returns CDR1 KGHSH and CDR2 LQKENI. The CDR3 consists of 19 residues. With V trimmed by 3 bases and J by 5 bases, 21 bases remained unmatched. CDR3 amino acids: CASSPSRPTAGGESHEQYF. In DNA, the CDR3 is TGTGCCAGCTCACCTAGTCGACCAACCGCAGGGGGCGAATCCCACGAGCAGTACTTC.

The J gene is TRBJ1-2, the V gene TRBV21-1. TRBV21-1 is a pseudogene segment. This CDR3 comprises 17 residues. As DNA, the CDR3 is TGTGCCAGCAGCAAAGATTCTGGGACCCAATTCCACTATGGCTACACCTTC. Amino acids: CASSKDSGTQFHYGYTF.

The chain recombines TRBV5-4 with TRBJ2-7, with D possibly matching TRBD1 (5 bases). CDR3 length: 13 residues. Germline V gene lookup returns CDR1 SGHNT and CDR2 YYREEE (reference sequence). Trimming removed 1 base from V and 3 bases from J, with 8 bases in between. The CDR3 here is CASSLSGIYEQYF. CDR3 bases: TGTGCCAGCAGCTTGTCAGGGATCTACGAGCAGTACTTC. Full variable domain (rest looked up from reference TRBV5-4 and TRBJ2-7): ETGVTQSPTHLIKTRGQQVTLRCSSQSGHNTVSWYQQALGQGPQFIFQYYREEENGRGNFPPRFSGLQFPNYSSELNVNALELDDSALYLCASSLSGIYEQYFGPGTRLTVT.

The chain links TRBV7-8 to TRBJ1-5; the match to TRBD1 covers 9 bases. Germline CDR1 and CDR2: SGHVS and FQNEAQ. This CDR3 is 14 amino acids long. After removal of 5 bases from V and 8 bases from J, the junction contained 7 bases not matched to a gene. CDR3 DNA: TGTGCCAGCAGCCTACAGGGGGCTGGAGAGCCCCAGCATTTT. This gives the protein CASSLQGAGEPQHF.

The chain combines TRBV5-5 with TRBJ1-5; TRBD1 is a possible D gene (5 bases). Germline CDR1 SGHKS, CDR2 YYEKEE (reference sequence). Trimming shortened V by 0 bases and J by 0 bases, and 13 bases separated the two germline ends. This CDR3 contains 17 residues. The CDR3 nucleotides read TGTGCCAGCAGCTTGGGAGCGGGGGGTTATAGCAATCAGCCCCAGCATTTT. Protein product: CASSLGAGGYSNQPQHF. Full variable domain (missing parts from reference TRBV5-5 and TRBJ1-5): DAGVTQSPTHLIKTRGQQVTLRCSPISGHKSVSWYQQVLGQGPQFIFQYYEKEERGRGNFPDRFSARQFPNYSSELNVNALLLGDSALYLCASSLGAGGYSNQPQHFGDGTRLSIL.

This chain uses TRBV18 with TRBJ2-5, with D perhaps being TRBD1 or TRBD2 (5 bases each). The germline CDR1 and CDR2 sequences are KGHSH and LQKENI. V dropped 4 bases and J dropped 4 bases, with 16 bases sitting between them. The CDR3 contains 15 residues. The DNA of the CDR3 is TGTGCCAGCTCACGTTCCGGTGGGGGTATAGAGACCCAGTACTTC. This translates into CASSRSGGGIETQYF.

The rearrangement joins TRBV14 to TRBJ1-5; D uncertain. Germline V gives CDR1 SGHDN, CDR2 FVKESK. This CDR3 has 12 residues. Trimming stripped 1 base from V and 7 bases from J, with 5 bases between. CDR3 coding DNA: TGTGCCAGCAGCCAAGGCTTCCAGCCCCAGCATTTT. This gives the protein CASSQGFQPQHF.

This clone showed up just a few times. In the same sample, other DNA sequences code for this CDR3. V and J are TRBV2 and TRBJ2-5; D gene uncertain. Germline CDR1 SNHLY, CDR2 FYNNEI. Trimming pared 4 bases from V and 6 bases from J, leaving 3 bases between. CDR3 length: 10 residues. The CDR3 spells CASSVKTQYF. In DNA, the CDR3 is TGTGCCAGCAGTGTGAAGACCCAGTACTTC.

The chain employs TRBV18 and TRBJ2-7; TRBD2 aligns across 9 bases. V gave up 5 bases and J gave up 2 bases; unmatched junction bases: 4. The germline gives CDR1 KGHSH, CDR2 LQKENI. The CDR3 spans 14 residues. The CDR3 loop is CASSWREGPYEQYF. The DNA of the CDR3 is TGTGCCAGCTCATGGCGGGAGGGACCCTACGAGCAGTACTTC.

The J gene is TRBJ1-1, the V gene TRBV4-2, with unresolved D. Germline V gives CDR1 LGHNA, CDR2 YNFKEQ. The CDR3 loop spans 16 amino acids. V shed 0 bases and J shed 1 base, with 12 bases lying between them. In DNA, the CDR3 is TGTGCCAGCAGCCAAGATCTGGGAACGCGGAACACTGAAGCTTTCTTT. Encoded protein: CASSQDLGTRNTEAFF.

This sequence joins TRBV9 and TRBJ2-1; perhaps TRBD2 as D (5 bases). This CDR3 contains 13 residues. The germline V gene has CDR1 SGDLS and CDR2 YYNGEE. V lost 7 bases, J lost 7 bases, and 15 bases lay in between. DNA for the CDR3: TGTGCCAGCGGTGGGGAGACCGGAAATGAGCAGTTCTTC. Translation: CASGGETGNEQFF.

Notes on this clone: Other DNA sequences in the sample encode the same CDR3. V usage is TRBV5-1 and J usage is TRBJ2-5; 7 nucleotides match TRBD2. V dropped 0 bases and J dropped 2; count of bases not matched to a gene: 4. This CDR3 is 15 amino acids long. Germline CDR1 SGHRS, CDR2 YFSETQ. The CDR3 region is CASSLGGGGQETQYF. CDR3 nucleotide sequence: TGCGCCAGCAGCTTGGGTGGCGGGGGACAAGAGACCCAGTACTTC.

The chain uses TRBV6-5 and TRBJ1-1, with 7 bases matching TRBD1. The V segment lost 0 bases and the J segment 0 bases; nucleotides outside the gene matches: 4. CDR1 is MNHEY, CDR2 SVGAGI, per germline. The CDR3 length is 16 residues. CDR3 region: CASSYSRQGMNTEAFF. The CDR3 DNA follows: TGTGCCAGCAGTTACTCTCGACAGGGAATGAACACTGAAGCTTTCTTT.

The CDR3 nucleotides are TGTGCCACCGGACAGATCGGCGATGGCAATCAGCCCCAGCATTTT. Amino acid sequence: CATGQIGDGNQPQHF. The chain uses TRBV19 and TRBJ1-5; possible D gene TRBD1, 6 bases. The V gene's germline CDR1 is LNHDA and CDR2 SQIVND (reference sequence). Between the trimmed V and J ends, which lost 10 bases and 2 bases, there was a span of 18 bases. CDR3 length: 15 amino acids.

Points on this clone: Within the sample, other DNA sequences also encode this same CDR3. The rearrangement joins TRBV27 to TRBJ1-2, with D tentatively TRBD1 (5 bases). Germline CDR1 MNHEY, CDR2 SMNVEV (reference sequence). V was pared by 6 bases and J by 2 bases, with 13 bases between. The CDR3 is 14 residues long. The CDR3 loop reads CASSRTGLNYGYTF. Written as DNA, the CDR3 is TGTGCCAGCAGCCGAACAGGTTTGAACTATGGCTACACCTTC.

V usage is TRBV28 and J usage is TRBJ2-7; a weak D match, TRBD1 (5 bases). In germline, CDR1 is MDHEN, CDR2 SYDVKM. CDR3 size: 15 residues. With 6 bases removed from V and 2 bases from J, the gap between germline ends came to 17 bases. CDR3 sequence reads: CASSPHRRGTYEQYF. The CDR3 nucleotides are TGTGCCAGCAGCCCCCACCGAAGGGGTACCTACGAGCAGTACTTC.

The rearrangement joins TRBV29-1 to TRBJ2-3; the D call may be TRBD1 or TRBD2 (6 bases each). Trimming cost V 5 bases and J 0 bases, with 18 bases left between them. Germline values: CDR1 SQVTM, CDR2 ANQGSEA. This CDR3 region has 16 residues. Here the CDR3 reads CSVSNEGGRSTDTQYF. CDR3 coding DNA: TGCAGCGTTAGTAATGAGGGGGGCCGTAGCACAGATACGCAGTATTTT.

The chain employs TRBV11-2 and TRBJ1-1, with D perhaps matching TRBD1 (5 bases). Trimming took off 1 base at V and 12 bases at J, with 15 bases between the two ends. The CDR3 length is 13 residues. Germline V lookup: CDR1 SGHAT, CDR2 FQNNGV. CDR3 amino acids: CASSLVRGLGPFF. The CDR3 region has the DNA TGTGCCAGCAGCTTAGTTCGGGGCCTGGGTCCTTTCTTT.